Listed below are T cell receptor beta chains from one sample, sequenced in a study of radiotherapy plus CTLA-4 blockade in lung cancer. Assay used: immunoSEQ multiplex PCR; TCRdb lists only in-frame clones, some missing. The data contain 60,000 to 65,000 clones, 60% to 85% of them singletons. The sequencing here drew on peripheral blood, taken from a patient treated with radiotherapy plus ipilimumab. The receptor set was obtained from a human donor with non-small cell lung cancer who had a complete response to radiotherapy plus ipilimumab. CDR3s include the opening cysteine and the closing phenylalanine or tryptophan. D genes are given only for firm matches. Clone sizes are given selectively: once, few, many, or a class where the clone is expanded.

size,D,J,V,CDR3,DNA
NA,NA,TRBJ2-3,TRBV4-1,CASSRDGGAGDTQYF,TGCGCCAGCAGCCGAGACGGAGGCGCGGGGGATACGCAGTATTTT
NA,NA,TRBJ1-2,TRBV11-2,CASTVGQSYYGYTF,TGTGCCAGTACCGTAGGACAGTCTTACTATGGCTACACCTTC
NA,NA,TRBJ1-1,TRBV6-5,CASGRDTEAFF,TGTGCCAGCGGGAGAGACACTGAAGCTTTCTTT
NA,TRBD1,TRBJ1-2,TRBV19,CASSITPGTADNYGYTF,TGTGCCAGTAGTATCACCCCCGGGACAGCGGATAACTATGGCTACACCTTC
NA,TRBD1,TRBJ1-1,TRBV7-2,CASSFRDRNTEAFF,TGTGCCAGCAGCTTCCGGGACAGGAACACTGAAGCTTTCTTT
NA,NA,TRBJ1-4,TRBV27,CASRLSPVENEKLFF,TGTGCCAGCAGACTCTCCCCGGTCGAAAATGAAAAACTGTTTTTT
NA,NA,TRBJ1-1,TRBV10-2,CASSEPTGIAEAFF,TGCGCCAGCAGTGAGCCCACAGGGATCGCTGAAGCTTTCTTT
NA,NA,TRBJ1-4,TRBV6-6,CASTGQINEKLFF,TGTGCCAGCACCGGACAGATTAATGAAAAACTGTTTTTT
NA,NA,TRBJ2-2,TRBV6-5,CASTISTSRGGELFF,TGTGCCAGCACCATTTCCACTAGCCGGGGCGGGGAGCTGTTTTTT
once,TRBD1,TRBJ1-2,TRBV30,CAWRDRGNYGYTF,TGTGCCTGGAGAGACAGGGGGAACTATGGCTACACCTTC
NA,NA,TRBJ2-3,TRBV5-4,CASSFGRGLRTDTQYF,TGTGCCAGCAGCTTCGGGCGGGGGCTCCGCACAGATACGCAGTATTTT
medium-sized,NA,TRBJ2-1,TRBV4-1,CASSQDHGSSYNEQFF,TGCGCCAGCAGCCAAGATCACGGGAGCTCCTACAATGAGCAGTTCTTC
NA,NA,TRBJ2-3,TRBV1,CTSSHERRPTDTQYF,TGCACCAGCAGCCACGAGCGGCGGCCCACAGATACGCAGTATTTT
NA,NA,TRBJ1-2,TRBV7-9,CASSSPQDFYGYTF,TGTGCCAGCAGCTCGCCCCAGGATTTCTATGGCTACACCTTC
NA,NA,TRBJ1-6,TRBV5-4,CASSLEDSKFYNSPLHF,TGTGCCAGCAGCTTGGAGGACAGCAAATTTTATAATTCACCCCTCCACTTT
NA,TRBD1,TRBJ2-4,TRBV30,CAWSVLGQGKNIQYF,TGTGCCTGGAGTGTATTGGGACAGGGGAAAAACATTCAGTACTTC
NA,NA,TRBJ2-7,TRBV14,CASSQVTGYGEQYF,TGTGCCAGCAGCCAAGTTACAGGTTATGGCGAGCAGTACTTC
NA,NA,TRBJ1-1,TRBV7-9,CASSPATDGAFF,TGTGCCAGCAGCCCCGCGACGGACGGGGCTTTCTTT
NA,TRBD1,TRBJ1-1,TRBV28,CASSPPAGTGHTEAFF,TGTGCCAGCAGTCCCCCGGCCGGGACAGGGCACACTGAAGCTTTCTTT
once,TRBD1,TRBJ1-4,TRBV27,CASSSGGREKLFF,TGTGCCAGCAGCTCAGGGGGCAGGGAAAAACTGTTTTTT
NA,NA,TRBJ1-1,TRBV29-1,CSVGSAGYEAFF,TGCAGCGTGGGGTCGGCAGGGTATGAAGCTTTCTTT
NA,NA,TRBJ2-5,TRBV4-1,CASSLQETQYF,TGCGCCAGCAGCCTTCAAGAGACCCAGTACTTC
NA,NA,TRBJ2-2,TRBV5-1,CASSENTGELFF,TGCGCCAGCAGCGAGAACACCGGGGAGCTGTTTTTT
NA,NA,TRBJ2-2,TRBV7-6,CASSLGQRGELFF,TGTGCCAGCAGCTTAGGACAACGCGGGGAGCTGTTTTTT
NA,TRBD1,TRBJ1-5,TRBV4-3,CASSPKPPGGANFGQPQHF,TGCGCCAGCAGCCCCAAACCCCCAGGGGGCGCGAACTTCGGTCAGCCCCAGCATTTT
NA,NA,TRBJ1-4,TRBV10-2,CASRKPATNEKLFF,TGCGCCAGCAGGAAGCCTGCAACTAATGAAAAACTGTTTTTT
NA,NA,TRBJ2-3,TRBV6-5,CASSYSSGATTDTQYF,TGTGCCAGCAGTTACTCTTCGGGGGCCACCACAGATACGCAGTATTTT
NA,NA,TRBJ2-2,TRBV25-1,CASSVTGSNTGELFF,TGTGCCAGCAGTGTCACTGGATCGAACACCGGGGAGCTGTTTTTT
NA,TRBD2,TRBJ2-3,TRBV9,CASSAAWGGPDTQYF,TGTGCCAGCAGCGCCGCCTGGGGGGGACCAGATACGCAGTATTTT
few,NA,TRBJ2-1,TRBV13,CASRQDRLSNNEQFF,TGTGCCAGCAGACAAGACAGACTCTCGAACAATGAGCAGTTCTTC
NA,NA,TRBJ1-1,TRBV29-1,CSVAHGGSGTEAFF,TGCAGCGTCGCTCATGGGGGTTCTGGAACTGAAGCTTTCTTT
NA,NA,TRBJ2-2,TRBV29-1,CSVAGLNTGELFF,TGCAGCGTTGCAGGATTGAACACCGGGGAGCTGTTTTTT
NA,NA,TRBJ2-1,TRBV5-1,CASSLDRAKYNEQFF,TGCGCCAGCAGCTTGGACAGGGCGAAATACAATGAGCAGTTCTTC
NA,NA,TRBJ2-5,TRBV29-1,CSVATQETQYF,TGCAGCGTTGCTACCCAAGAGACCCAGTACTTC
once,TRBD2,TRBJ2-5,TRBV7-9,CASRRTSGETQYF,TGTGCCAGCAGGCGGACTAGTGGAGAGACCCAGTACTTC
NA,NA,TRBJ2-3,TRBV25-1,CASSGRTAFTDTQYF,TGTGCCAGCAGTGGGAGGACAGCGTTCACAGATACGCAGTATTTT
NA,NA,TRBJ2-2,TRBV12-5,CASGFRAGELFF,TGTGCTAGTGGTTTTCGGGCCGGGGAGCTGTTTTTT
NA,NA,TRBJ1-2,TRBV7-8,CASSLERAYGYTF,TGTGCCAGCAGCTTAGAACGGGCCTATGGCTACACCTTC
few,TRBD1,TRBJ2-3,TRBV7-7,CASSLSDRGPTDTQYF,TGTGCTAGCAGCTTATCGGACAGGGGCCCTACAGATACGCAGTATTTT
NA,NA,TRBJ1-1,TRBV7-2,CASSPSAGNTEAFF,TGTGCCAGCAGCCCGTCCGCCGGTAACACTGAAGCTTTCTTT
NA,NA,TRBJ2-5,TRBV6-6,CASSYRQGRQETQYF,TGTGCCAGCAGTTACCGTCAGGGGAGGCAAGAGACCCAGTACTTC
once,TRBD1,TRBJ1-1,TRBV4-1,CASSSHRDRGLREPEAFF,TGCGCCAGCAGCTCACACCGGGACAGGGGATTACGAGAACCTGAAGCTTTCTTT
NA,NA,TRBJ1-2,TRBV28,CASTSVGRVIGYTF,TGTGCCAGCACTTCAGTCGGTAGGGTGATTGGCTACACCTTC
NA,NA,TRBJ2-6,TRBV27,CASSSMGAGANVLTF,TGTGCCAGCAGTTCTATGGGAGCTGGGGCCAACGTCCTGACTTTC
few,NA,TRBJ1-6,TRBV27,CASRPMSQNSPLHF,TGTGCCAGCAGGCCCATGAGTCAAAATTCACCCCTCCACTTT
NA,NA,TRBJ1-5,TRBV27,CASSKTGNAWGNQPQHF,TGTGCCAGCAGTAAGACAGGAAACGCTTGGGGCAATCAGCCCCAGCATTTT
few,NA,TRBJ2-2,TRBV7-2,CASSLFRPNTGELFF,TGTGCCAGCAGCTTATTTCGTCCCAACACCGGGGAGCTGTTTTTT
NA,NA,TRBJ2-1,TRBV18,CASSPPVRGLRGNEQFF,TGTGCCAGCTCACCACCAGTACGGGGGCTTCGGGGCAATGAGCAGTTCTTC
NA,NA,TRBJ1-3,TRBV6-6,CASTLTAPGNTIYF,TGTGCCAGCACACTAACAGCGCCGGGAAACACCATATATTTT
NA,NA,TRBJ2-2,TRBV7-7,CASSSTGTGELFF,TGTGCTAGCAGCTCAACAGGGACCGGGGAGCTGTTTTTT
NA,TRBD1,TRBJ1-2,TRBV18,CASSPPLTGDYGYTF,TGTGCCAGCTCACCACCGCTTACAGGGGACTATGGCTACACCTTC
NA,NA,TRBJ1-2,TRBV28,CASSRNKYGYTF,TGTGCCAGCAGTAGAAACAAGTATGGCTACACCTTC
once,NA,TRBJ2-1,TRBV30,CASPRHETDNEQFF,TGTGCCTCCCCAAGGCACGAAACCGACAATGAGCAGTTCTTC
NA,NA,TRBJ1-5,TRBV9,CASSVSGAGQPQHF,TGTGCCAGCAGCGTCTCCGGGGCGGGACAGCCCCAGCATTTT